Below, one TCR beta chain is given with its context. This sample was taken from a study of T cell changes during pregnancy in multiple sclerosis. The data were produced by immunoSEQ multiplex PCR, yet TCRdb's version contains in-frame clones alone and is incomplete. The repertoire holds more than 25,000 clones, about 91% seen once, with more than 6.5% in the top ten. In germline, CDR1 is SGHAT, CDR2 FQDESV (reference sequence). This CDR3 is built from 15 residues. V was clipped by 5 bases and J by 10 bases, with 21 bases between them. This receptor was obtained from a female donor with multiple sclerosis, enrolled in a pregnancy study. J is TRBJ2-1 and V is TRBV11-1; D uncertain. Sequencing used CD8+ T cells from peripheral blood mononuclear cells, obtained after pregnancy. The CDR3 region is CASSLYSKPPFEQFF. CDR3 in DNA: TGTGCCAGCAGCCTGTACAGTAAACCTCCTTTCGAGCAGTTCTTC. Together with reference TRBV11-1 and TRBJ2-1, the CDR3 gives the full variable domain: EAEVAQSPRYKITEKSQAVAFWCDPISGHATLYWYRQILGQGPELLVQFQDESVVDDSQLPKDRFSAERLKGVDSTLKIQPAELGDSAMYLCASSLYSKPPFEQFFGPGTRLTVL.